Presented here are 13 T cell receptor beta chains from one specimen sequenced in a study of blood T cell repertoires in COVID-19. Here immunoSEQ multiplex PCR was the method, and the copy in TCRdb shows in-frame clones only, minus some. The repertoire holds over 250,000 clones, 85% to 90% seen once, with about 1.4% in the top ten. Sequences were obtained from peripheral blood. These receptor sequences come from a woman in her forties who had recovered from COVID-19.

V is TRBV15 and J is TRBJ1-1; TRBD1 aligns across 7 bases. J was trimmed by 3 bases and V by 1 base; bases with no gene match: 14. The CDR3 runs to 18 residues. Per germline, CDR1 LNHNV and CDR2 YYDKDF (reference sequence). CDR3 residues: CATSRAFLTGTRDTEAFF. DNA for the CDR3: TGTGCCACCAGCAGAGCCTTCTTGACAGGGACGAGGGACACTGAAGCTTTCTTT.

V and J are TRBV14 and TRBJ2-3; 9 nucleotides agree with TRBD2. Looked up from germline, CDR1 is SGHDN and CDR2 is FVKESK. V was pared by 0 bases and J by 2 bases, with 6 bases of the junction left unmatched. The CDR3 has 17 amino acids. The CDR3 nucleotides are TGTGCCAGCAGCCAAGATCACCCTAGCGGGGACACAGATACGCAGTATTTT. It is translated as CASSQDHPSGDTDTQYF.

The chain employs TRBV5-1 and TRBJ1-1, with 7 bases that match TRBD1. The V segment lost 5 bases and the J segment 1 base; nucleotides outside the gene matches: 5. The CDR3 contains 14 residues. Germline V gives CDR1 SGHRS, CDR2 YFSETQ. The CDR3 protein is CASREGAGNTEAFF. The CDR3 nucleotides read TGCGCCAGCAGGGAGGGGGCCGGGAACACTGAAGCTTTCTTT.

In nucleotides, the CDR3 is TGTGCCTGGCGCAAGGGGGACGAGCAGTACTTC. Its translation: CAWRKGDEQYF. This sequence joins TRBV30 and TRBJ2-7; perhaps TRBD1 as D (6 bases). This CDR3 has 11 amino acids. Trimming stripped 5 bases from V and 5 bases from J, with 10 bases between. Germline loops: CDR1 GTSNPN, CDR2 SVGIG (reference sequence).

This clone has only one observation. CDR3 in amino acids: CASSMADRNTGELFF. Here the CDR3 DNA reads TGTGCCAGTAGTATGGCCGACAGGAACACCGGGGAGCTGTTTTTT. V gene TRBV19 combines with J gene TRBJ2-2, with a weak D call TRBD1 (5 bases). Germline V lookup: CDR1 LNHDA, CDR2 SQIVND (reference sequence). V was cut by 3 bases and J by 1 base, with 9 bases left in between. The CDR3 is made up of 15 amino acids.

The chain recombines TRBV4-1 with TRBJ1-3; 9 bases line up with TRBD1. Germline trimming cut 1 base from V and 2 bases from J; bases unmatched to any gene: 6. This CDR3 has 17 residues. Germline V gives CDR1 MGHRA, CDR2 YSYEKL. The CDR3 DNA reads TGCGCCAGCAGCCAAGGCGTTACAGGGGGCCCTGGAAACACCATATATTTT. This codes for CASSQGVTGGPGNTIYF.

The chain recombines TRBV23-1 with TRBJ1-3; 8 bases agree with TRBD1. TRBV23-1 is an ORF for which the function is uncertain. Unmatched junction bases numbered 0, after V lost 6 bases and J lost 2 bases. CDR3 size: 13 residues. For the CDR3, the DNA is TGCGCCAGCAGACAGGGGGCTGGAAACACCATATATTTT. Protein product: CASRQGAGNTIYF.

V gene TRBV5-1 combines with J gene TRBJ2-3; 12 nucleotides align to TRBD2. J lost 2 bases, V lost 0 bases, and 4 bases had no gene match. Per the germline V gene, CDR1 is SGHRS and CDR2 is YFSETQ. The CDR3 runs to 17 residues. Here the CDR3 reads CASSLVGLAGFTDTQYF. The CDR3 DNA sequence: TGCGCCAGCAGCTTGGTCGGACTAGCGGGGTTCACAGATACGCAGTATTTT. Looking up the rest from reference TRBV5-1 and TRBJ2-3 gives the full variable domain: KAGVTQTPRYLIKTRGQQVTLSCSPISGHRSVSWYQQTPGQGLQFLFEYFSETQRNKGNFPGRFSGRQFSNSRSEMNVSTLELGDSALYLCASSLVGLAGFTDTQYFGPGTRLTVL.

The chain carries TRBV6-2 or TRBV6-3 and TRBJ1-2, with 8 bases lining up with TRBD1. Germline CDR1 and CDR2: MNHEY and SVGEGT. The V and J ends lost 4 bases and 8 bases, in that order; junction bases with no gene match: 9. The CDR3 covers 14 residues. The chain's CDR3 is CASSFYDRGKGYTF. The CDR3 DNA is TGTGCCAGCAGTTTCTACGACAGGGGTAAAGGCTACACCTTC.

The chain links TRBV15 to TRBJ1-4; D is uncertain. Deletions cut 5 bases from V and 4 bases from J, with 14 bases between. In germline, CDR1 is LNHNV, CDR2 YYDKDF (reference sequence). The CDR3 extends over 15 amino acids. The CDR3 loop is CATSPIGGLNEKLFF. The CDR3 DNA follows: TGTGCCACCAGCCCTATTGGCGGTCTTAATGAAAAACTGTTTTTT.

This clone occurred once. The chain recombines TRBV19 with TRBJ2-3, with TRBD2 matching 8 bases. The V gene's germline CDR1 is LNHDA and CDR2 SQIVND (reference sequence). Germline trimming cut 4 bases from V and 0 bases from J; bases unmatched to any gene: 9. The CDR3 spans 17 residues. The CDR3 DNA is TGTGCCAGTAGTACAACCCAGCGGGGGCCTAGCACAGATACGCAGTATTTT. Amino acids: CASSTTQRGPSTDTQYF.

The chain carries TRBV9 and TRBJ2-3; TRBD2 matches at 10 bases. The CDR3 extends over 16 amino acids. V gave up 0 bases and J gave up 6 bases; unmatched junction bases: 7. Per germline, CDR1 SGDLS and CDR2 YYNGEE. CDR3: CASSVGVAGGLDTQYF. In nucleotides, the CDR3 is TGTGCCAGCAGCGTAGGAGTAGCGGGGGGCCTCGATACGCAGTATTTT.

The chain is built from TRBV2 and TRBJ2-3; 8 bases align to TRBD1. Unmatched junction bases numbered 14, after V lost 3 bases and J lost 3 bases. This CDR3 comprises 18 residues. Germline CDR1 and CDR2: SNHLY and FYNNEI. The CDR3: CASSDHAPDRVGTDTQYF. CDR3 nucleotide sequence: TGTGCCAGCAGTGACCACGCCCCGGACAGGGTCGGGACAGATACGCAGTATTTT.